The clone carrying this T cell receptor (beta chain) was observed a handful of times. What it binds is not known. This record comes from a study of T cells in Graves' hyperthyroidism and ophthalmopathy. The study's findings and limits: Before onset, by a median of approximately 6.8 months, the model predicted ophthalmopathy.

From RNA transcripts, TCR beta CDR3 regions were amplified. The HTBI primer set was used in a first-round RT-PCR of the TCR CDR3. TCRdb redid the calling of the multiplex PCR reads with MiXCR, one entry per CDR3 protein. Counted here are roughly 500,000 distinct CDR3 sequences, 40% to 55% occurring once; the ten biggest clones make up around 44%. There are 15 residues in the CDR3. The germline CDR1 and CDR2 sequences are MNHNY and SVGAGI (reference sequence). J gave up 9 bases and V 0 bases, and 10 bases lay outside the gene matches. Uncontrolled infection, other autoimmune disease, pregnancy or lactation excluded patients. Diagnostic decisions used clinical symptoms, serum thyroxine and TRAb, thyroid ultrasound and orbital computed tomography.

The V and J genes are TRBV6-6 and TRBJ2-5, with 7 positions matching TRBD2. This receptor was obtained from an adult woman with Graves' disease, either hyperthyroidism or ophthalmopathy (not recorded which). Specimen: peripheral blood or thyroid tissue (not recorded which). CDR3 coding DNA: TGTGCCAGCAGTTACTCGGGAGGGAGCAATCAGCCCCAGTACTTC. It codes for CASSYSGGSNQPQYF.